These T cell receptor beta chains were read from a single sample in a study of blood T cell repertoires in COVID-19. Profiling relied on immunoSEQ multiplex PCR, and the TCRdb table lists in-frame clones only, not all of them. The repertoire has 300,000 to 400,000 clones, around 87% of them found once; the top ten carry approximately 2.9%. What was sequenced was peripheral blood. Receptor source: a human donor in a cohort sampled during active COVID-19. Each CDR3 is given with its conserved first and last residue. Each record gives: D gene, clone size, V gene, J gene, CDR3 protein, CDR3 DNA. The D gene is left open where the match is weak. Clone sizes are given selectively: once, few, many, or a class where the clone is expanded.

TRBD1	-	TRBV6-5	TRBJ1-1	CASSTDRGNTEAFF	TGTGCCAGCAGCACCGACAGGGGGAACACTGAAGCTTTCTTT
-	-	TRBV14	TRBJ1-3	CASSAVRSGNTIYF	TGTGCCAGCAGCGCCGTCAGGTCTGGAAACACCATATATTTT
-	-	TRBV9	TRBJ2-2	CASTPAATSSRAGELFF	TGTGCCAGCACCCCCGCGGCCACTAGCTCTCGCGCCGGGGAGCTGTTTTTT
TRBD2	once	TRBV4-2	TRBJ2-1	CASSLKTSGRAWGEQFF	TGTGCCAGCAGTCTTAAAACTAGCGGGAGGGCCTGGGGTGAGCAGTTCTTC
-	-	TRBV5-4	TRBJ2-3	CASSLDPGVGTDTQYF	TGTGCCAGCAGCTTGGACCCGGGAGTGGGCACAGATACGCAGTATTTT
-	-	TRBV3-1/TRBV3-2	TRBJ1-1	CASSQGTAGRVNTEAFF	TGTGCCAGCAGCCAAGGTACGGCGGGGCGGGTGAACACTGAAGCTTTCTTT
-	-	TRBV27	TRBJ1-1	CASSWAGLNTEAFF	TGTGCCAGCAGTTGGGCAGGGCTGAACACTGAAGCTTTCTTT
-	-	TRBV6-5	TRBJ1-2	CASSYSPGIQGYTF	TGTGCCAGCAGTTACTCCCCAGGGATACAGGGCTACACCTTC
-	-	TRBV30	TRBJ1-1	CAGGSDYEAFF	TGTGCCGGGGGATCAGATTATGAAGCTTTCTTT
TRBD1	-	TRBV11-2	TRBJ2-7	CASSLMGQGPYEQYF	TGTGCCAGCAGCTTAATGGGACAGGGTCCCTACGAGCAGTACTTC
TRBD1	-	TRBV9	TRBJ1-2	CASSASGQGREAHF	TGTGCCAGCAGCGCCTCGGGACAGGGTCGAGAGGCCCACTTC
TRBD2	-	TRBV6-2/TRBV6-3	TRBJ2-3	CASSYMAGVTDTQYF	TGTGCCAGCAGTTACATGGCGGGGGTGACAGATACGCAGTATTTT
-	-	TRBV28	TRBJ2-4	CASRGLGNIQYF	TGTGCCAGCAGGGGGCTAGGGAACATTCAGTACTTC
TRBD1	once	TRBV18	TRBJ1-4	CASSPPSEGQGIGEKLFF	TGTGCCAGCTCACCACCTTCGGAGGGACAGGGGATCGGCGAAAAACTGTTTTTT
-	-	TRBV3-1/TRBV3-2	TRBJ2-7	CASSHNRMGEQYF	TGTGCCAGCAGCCATAACAGGATGGGGGAGCAGTACTTC
TRBD2	-	TRBV19	TRBJ2-7	CASSFSSGSSYEQYF	TGTGCCAGTAGTTTTTCTAGCGGGAGCTCCTACGAGCAGTACTTC
-	-	TRBV9	TRBJ1-6	CASDSGSYNSPLHF	TGTGCCAGCGACAGTGGCTCCTATAATTCACCCCTCCACTTT
-	-	TRBV21-1	TRBJ1-1	CASSKRTGATEAFF	TGTGCCAGCAGCAAACGGACAGGGGCCACTGAAGCTTTCTTT
TRBD2	-	TRBV11-3	TRBJ2-2	CASSLAPAGGTGELFF	TGTGCCAGCAGCTTAGCGCCAGCGGGAGGCACCGGGGAGCTGTTTTTT
TRBD1	-	TRBV11-3	TRBJ2-7	CASSLATGGTSEQYF	TGTGCCAGCAGCTTAGCGACAGGGGGAACGAGCGAGCAGTACTTC
-	-	TRBV12-2	TRBJ1-2	CASRLVTVDRGSGYTF	TGTGCAAGTCGCTTAGTTACTGTGGACAGGGGAAGCGGCTACACCTTC
-	once	TRBV5-1	TRBJ2-3	CASSLNIGEDTQYF	TGCGCCAGCAGCCTTAACATCGGGGAAGATACGCAGTATTTT
-	-	TRBV6-5	TRBJ2-7	CASRGRSYEQYF	TGTGCCAGCAGGGGCAGATCCTACGAGCAGTACTTC
TRBD1	-	TRBV19	TRBJ1-4	CASRQGAETNEKLFF	TGTGCCAGTAGACAGGGGGCGGAAACTAATGAAAAACTGTTTTTT
-	-	TRBV18	TRBJ1-2	CASSPPFSVGGVYGYTF	TGTGCCAGCTCACCACCGTTTTCAGTAGGAGGTGTCTATGGCTACACCTTC
TRBD2	-	TRBV9	TRBJ2-3	CASSVDGGRETDTQYF	TGTGCCAGCAGCGTAGATGGCGGGAGGGAGACAGATACGCAGTATTTT
-	-	TRBV28	TRBJ2-2	CASSQGTPSGELFF	TGTGCCAGCAGCCAAGGGACTCCCTCCGGGGAGCTGTTTTTT
-	-	TRBV11-3	TRBJ1-3	CASTLPSSGNTIYF	TGTGCCAGCACCCTCCCCTCCTCTGGAAACACCATATATTTT
TRBD2	-	TRBV6-1	TRBJ2-1	CASSEVGRTSGDYNEQFF	TGTGCCAGCAGTGAAGTAGGTCGGACTAGCGGGGACTACAATGAGCAGTTCTTC
TRBD2	-	TRBV4-1	TRBJ2-5	CASSPRTSGAGETQYF	TGCGCCAGCAGCCCTCGGACTAGCGGGGCTGGGGAGACCCAGTACTTC
-	few	TRBV7-8	TRBJ2-5	CASSTATRAERETQYF	TGTGCCAGCAGTACAGCTACGCGGGCGGAGAGAGAGACCCAGTACTTC
TRBD2	few	TRBV4-1	TRBJ2-5	CASSPEGRGDYPRAQYF	TGCGCCAGCAGCCCAGAAGGCCGCGGGGACTATCCACGGGCCCAGTACTTC
-	-	TRBV27	TRBJ1-4	CASSRTRPRYEKLFF	TGTGCCAGCTCCCGGACAAGGCCTCGTTATGAAAAACTGTTTTTT
-	-	TRBV4-2	TRBJ1-2	CASSQVRRIYTF	TGTGCCAGCAGCCAAGTCCGGAGAATCTACACCTTC
TRBD1	-	TRBV4-2	TRBJ1-2	CASSQEQDRSYGYTF	TGTGCCAGCAGCCAAGAGCAGGACAGGTCATATGGCTACACCTTC
TRBD1	-	TRBV28	TRBJ2-6	CASSPGTDGRSGANVLTF	TGTGCCAGCAGCCCGGGGACAGATGGACGGTCTGGGGCCAACGTCCTGACTTTC
-	-	TRBV2	TRBJ1-1	CASGTEAFF	TGTGCCAGCGGGACAGAAGCTTTCTTT
-	few	TRBV7-9	TRBJ1-1	CASSLFSGYTEAFF	TGTGCCAGCAGCTTATTTTCAGGGTACACTGAAGCTTTCTTT
-	once	TRBV5-4	TRBJ2-2	CASSSGTFNPGELFF	TGTGCCAGCAGCTCCGGGACATTCAATCCCGGGGAGCTGTTTTTT